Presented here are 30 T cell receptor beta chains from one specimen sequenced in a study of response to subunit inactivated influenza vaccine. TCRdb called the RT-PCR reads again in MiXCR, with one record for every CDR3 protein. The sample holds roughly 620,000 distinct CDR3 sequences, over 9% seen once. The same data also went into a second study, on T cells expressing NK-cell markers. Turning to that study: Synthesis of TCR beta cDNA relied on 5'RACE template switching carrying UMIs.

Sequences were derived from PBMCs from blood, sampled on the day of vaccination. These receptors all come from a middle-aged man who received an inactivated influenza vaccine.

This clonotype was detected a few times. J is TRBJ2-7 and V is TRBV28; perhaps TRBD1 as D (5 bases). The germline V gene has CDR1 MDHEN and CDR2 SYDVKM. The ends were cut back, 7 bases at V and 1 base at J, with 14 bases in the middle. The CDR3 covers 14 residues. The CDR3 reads CASNRPGPSYEQYF. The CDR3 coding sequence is TGTGCCAGCAACCGCCCAGGGCCATCCTACGAGCAGTACTTC.

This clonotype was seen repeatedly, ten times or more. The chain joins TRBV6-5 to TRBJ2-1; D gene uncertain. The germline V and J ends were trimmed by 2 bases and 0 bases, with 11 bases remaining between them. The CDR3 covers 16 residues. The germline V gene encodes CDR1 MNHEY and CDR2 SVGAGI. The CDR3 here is CASSYLSSSSYNEQFF. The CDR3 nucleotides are TGTGCCAGCAGTTACCTCTCGTCCTCCTCCTACAATGAGCAGTTCTTC.

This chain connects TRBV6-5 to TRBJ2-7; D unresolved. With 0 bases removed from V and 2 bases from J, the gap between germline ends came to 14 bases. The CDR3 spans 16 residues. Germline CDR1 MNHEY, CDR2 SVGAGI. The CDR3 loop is CASSYSKRSFAYEQYF. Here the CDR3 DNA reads TGTGCCAGCAGTTACTCGAAGAGATCCTTCGCCTACGAGCAGTACTTC.

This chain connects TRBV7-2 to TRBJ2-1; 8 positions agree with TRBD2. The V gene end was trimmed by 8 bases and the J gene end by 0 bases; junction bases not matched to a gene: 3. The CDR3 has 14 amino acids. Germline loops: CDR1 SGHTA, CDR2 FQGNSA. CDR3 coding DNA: TGTGCCAGCCGCGGGGGGTACTCCTACAATGAGCAGTTCTTC. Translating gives CASRGGYSYNEQFF.

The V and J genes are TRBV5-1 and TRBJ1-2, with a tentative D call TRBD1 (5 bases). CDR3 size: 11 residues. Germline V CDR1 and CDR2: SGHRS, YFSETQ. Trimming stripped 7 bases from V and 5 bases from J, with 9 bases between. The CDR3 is CASQGTYGYTF. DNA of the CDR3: TGCGCCAGCCAGGGAACATATGGCTACACCTTC.

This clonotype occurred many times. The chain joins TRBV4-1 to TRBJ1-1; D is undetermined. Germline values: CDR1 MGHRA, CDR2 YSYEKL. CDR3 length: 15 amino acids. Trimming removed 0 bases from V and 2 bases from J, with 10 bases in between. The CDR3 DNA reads TGCGCCAGCAGCCAAGATCCACGGCTTAACACTGAAGCTTTCTTT. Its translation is CASSQDPRLNTEAFF.

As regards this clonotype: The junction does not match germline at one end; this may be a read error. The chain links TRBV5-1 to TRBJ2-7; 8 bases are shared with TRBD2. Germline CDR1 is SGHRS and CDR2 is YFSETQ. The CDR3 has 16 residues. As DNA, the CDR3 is TGCGCCATCAGCGGCGGCACTAGCGGTCCGTGGAAAATTTGGTACTTC. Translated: CAISGGTSGPWKIWYF.

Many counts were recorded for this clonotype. DNA for the CDR3: TGTGCCAGCAGCCCGGGACTAGCGGGCCCTGACACCGGGGAGCTGTTTTTT. It translates to CASSPGLAGPDTGELFF. V usage is TRBV2 and J usage is TRBJ2-2; 12 bases line up with TRBD2. The trim removed 6 bases at V and 3 bases at J, leaving 8 bases unmatched. There are 17 residues in the CDR3. In germline, CDR1 is SNHLY, CDR2 FYNNEI.

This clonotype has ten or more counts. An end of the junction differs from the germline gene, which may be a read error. The CDR3 DNA reads as TGCAGCGTTGTCCCTAGCGGGAGAAGAAGCAAAGATACGCAGTATTTT. It codes for CSVVPSGRRSKDTQYF. This chain joins TRBV29-1 and TRBJ2-3; TRBD2 matches at 10 bases. Per germline, CDR1 SQVTM and CDR2 ANQGSEA. The CDR3 has 16 amino acids.

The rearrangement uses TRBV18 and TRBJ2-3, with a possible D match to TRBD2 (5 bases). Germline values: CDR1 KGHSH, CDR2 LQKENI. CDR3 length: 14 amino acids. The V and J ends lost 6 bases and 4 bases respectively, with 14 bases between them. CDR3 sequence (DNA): TGTGCCAGCTCCCCTATGGGAGTTTCAGATACGCAGTATTTT. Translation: CASSPMGVSDTQYF. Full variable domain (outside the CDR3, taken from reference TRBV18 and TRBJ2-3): NAGVMQNPRHLVRRRGQEARLRCSPMKGHSHVYWYRQLPEEGLKFMVYLQKENIIDESGMPKERFSAEFPKEGPSILRIQQVVRGDSAAYFCASSPMGVSDTQYFGPGTRLTVL.

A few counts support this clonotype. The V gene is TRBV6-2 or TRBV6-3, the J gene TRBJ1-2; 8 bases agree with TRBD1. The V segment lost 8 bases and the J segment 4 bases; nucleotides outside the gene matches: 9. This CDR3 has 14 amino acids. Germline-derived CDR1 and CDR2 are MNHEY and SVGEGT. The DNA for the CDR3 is TGTGCCAGCGTAAGACAGGGGATGGTCTATGGCTACACCTTC. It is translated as CASVRQGMVYGYTF.

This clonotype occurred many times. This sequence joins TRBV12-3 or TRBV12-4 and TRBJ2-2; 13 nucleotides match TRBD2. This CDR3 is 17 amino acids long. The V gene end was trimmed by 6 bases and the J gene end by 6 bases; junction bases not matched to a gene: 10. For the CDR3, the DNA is TGTGCCAGCAGGACGGGACTAGCGGGGTCTCGGGCCGGGGAGCTGTTTTTT. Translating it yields CASRTGLAGSRAGELFF.

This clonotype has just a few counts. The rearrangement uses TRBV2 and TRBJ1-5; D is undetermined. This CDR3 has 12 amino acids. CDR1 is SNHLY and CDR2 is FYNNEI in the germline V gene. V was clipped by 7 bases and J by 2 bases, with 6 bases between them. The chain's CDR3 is CASTLGNQPQHF. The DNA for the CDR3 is TGTGCCAGCACCTTGGGCAATCAGCCCCAGCATTTT. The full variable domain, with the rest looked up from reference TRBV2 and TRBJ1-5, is EPEVTQTPSHQVTQMGQEVILRCVPISNHLYFYWYRQILGQKVEFLVSFYNNEISEKSEIFDDQFSVERPDGSNFTLKIRSTKLEDSAMYFCASTLGNQPQHFGDGTRLSIL.

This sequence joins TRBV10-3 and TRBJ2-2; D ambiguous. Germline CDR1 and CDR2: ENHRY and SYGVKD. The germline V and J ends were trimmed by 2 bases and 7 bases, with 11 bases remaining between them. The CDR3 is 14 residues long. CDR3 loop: CAISEALDGGELFF. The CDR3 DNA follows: TGTGCCATCAGTGAGGCCCTTGATGGCGGGGAGCTGTTTTTT.

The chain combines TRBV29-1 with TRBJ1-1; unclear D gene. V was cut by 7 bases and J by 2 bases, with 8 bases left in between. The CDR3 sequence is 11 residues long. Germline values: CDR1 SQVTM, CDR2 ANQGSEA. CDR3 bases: TGCAGCGCTACAGAAAACACTGAAGCTTTCTTT. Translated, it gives CSATENTEAFF.

CDR3 coding DNA: TGCAGTGCCCCGGGACAGCTTCTCGATGGTGGCTACACCTTC. This sequence encodes CSAPGQLLDGGYTF. The chain recombines TRBV20-1 with TRBJ1-2; 7 positions match TRBD1. Trimming removed 6 bases from V and 7 bases from J; junction bases left unmatched: 14. Germline loops: CDR1 DFQATT, CDR2 SNEGSKA (reference sequence). The CDR3 consists of 14 residues.

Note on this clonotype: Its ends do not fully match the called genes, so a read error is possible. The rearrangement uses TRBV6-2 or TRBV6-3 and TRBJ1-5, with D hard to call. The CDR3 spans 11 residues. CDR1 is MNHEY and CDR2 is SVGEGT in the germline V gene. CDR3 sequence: CASSYSGPQNF. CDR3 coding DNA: TGTGCCAGCAGTTACTCAGGGCCCCAGAATTTT.

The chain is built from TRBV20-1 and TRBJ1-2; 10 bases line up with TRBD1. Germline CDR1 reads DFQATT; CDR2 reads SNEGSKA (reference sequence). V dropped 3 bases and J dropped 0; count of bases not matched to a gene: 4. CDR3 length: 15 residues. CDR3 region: CSARGDRGANYGYTF. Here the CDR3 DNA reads TGCAGTGCTAGGGGGGACAGGGGAGCTAACTATGGCTACACCTTC.

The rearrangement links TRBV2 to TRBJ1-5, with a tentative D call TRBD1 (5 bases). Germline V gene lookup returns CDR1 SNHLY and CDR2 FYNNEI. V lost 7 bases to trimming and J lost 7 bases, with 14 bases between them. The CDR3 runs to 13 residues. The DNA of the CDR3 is TGTGCCAGCATCCGGGACTTCGGACAGCCCCAGCATTTT. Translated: CASIRDFGQPQHF.

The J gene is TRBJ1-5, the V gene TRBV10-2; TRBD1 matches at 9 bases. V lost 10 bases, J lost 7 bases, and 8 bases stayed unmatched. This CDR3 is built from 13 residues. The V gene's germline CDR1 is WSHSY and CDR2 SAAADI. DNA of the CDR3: TGCGCCACCAGGGACAGGGTCGACCAGCCCCAGCATTTT. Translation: CATRDRVDQPQHF.

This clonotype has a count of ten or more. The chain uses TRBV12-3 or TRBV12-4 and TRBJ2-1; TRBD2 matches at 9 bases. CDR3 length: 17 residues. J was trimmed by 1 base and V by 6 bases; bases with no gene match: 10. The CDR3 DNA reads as TGTGCCAGCAGGGGCTTCGGGACTAGCCTATCCTACAATGAGCAGTTCTTC. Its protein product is CASRGFGTSLSYNEQFF.

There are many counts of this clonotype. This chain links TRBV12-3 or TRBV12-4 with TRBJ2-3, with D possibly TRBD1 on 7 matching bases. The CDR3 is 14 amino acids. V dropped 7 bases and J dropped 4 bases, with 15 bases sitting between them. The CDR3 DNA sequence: TGTGCCAGCACCGCGACAGGGAGGCCAGATACGCAGTATTTT. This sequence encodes CASTATGRPDTQYF.

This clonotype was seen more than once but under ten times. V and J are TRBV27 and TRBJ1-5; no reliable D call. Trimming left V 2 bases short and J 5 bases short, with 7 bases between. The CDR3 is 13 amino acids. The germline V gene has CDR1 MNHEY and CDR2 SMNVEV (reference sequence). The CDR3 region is CASSLGYDQPQHF. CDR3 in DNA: TGTGCCAGCAGTTTAGGCTACGATCAGCCCCAGCATTTT.

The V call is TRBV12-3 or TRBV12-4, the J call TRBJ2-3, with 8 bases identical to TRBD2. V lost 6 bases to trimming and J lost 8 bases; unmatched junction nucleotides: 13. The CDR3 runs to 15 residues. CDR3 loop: CASSKTSGRLGTQYF. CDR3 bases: TGTGCCAGCAGCAAAACTAGCGGTCGTCTGGGTACGCAGTATTTT.

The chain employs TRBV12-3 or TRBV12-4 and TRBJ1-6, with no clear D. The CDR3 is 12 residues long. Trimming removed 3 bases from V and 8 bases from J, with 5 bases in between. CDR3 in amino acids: CASSFPHSPLHF. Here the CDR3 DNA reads TGTGCCAGCAGTTTTCCCCATTCACCCCTCCACTTT.

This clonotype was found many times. CDR3 sequence reads: CASSWDFQSTDTQYF. The DNA of the CDR3 is TGTGCCAGCAGCTGGGACTTTCAGAGCACAGATACGCAGTATTTT. This rearrangement joins TRBV7-9 to TRBJ2-3; D is possibly TRBD2 (6 bases). Trimming left V 4 bases short and J 0 bases short, with 11 bases between. Germline V gene lookup returns CDR1 SEHNR and CDR2 FQNEAQ (reference sequence). CDR3 length: 15 residues.

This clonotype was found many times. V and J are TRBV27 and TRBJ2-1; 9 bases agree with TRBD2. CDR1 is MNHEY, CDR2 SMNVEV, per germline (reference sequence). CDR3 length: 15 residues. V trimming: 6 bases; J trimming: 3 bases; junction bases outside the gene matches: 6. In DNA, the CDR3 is TGTGCCAGCAGAACACTAGCGGGCCTCTACAATGAGCAGTTCTTC. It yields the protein CASRTLAGLYNEQFF.

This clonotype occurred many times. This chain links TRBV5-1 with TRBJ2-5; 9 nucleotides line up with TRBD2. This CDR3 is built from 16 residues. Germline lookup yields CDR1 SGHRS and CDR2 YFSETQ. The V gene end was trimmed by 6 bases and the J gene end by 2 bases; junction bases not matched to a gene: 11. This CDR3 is CASTFGTSGLQETQYF. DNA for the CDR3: TGCGCCAGCACATTTGGAACTAGCGGGCTTCAAGAGACCCAGTACTTC. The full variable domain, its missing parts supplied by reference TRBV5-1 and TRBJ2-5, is KAGVTQTPRYLIKTRGQQVTLSCSPISGHRSVSWYQQTPGQGLQFLFEYFSETQRNKGNFPGRFSGRQFSNSRSEMNVSTLELGDSALYLCASTFGTSGLQETQYFGPGTRLLVL.

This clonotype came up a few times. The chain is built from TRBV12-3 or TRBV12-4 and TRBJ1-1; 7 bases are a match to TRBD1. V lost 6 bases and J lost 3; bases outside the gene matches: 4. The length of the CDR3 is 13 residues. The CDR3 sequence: CASSQDRYTEAFF. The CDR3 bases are TGTGCCAGCAGCCAGGACAGGTACACTGAAGCTTTCTTT.

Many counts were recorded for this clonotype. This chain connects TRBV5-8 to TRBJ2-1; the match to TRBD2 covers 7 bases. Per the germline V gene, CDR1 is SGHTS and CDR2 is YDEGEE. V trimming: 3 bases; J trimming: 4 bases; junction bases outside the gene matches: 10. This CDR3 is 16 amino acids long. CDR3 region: CASSYFTGTNYNEQFF. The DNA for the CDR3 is TGTGCCAGCAGCTACTTCACCGGGACTAATTACAATGAGCAGTTCTTC.